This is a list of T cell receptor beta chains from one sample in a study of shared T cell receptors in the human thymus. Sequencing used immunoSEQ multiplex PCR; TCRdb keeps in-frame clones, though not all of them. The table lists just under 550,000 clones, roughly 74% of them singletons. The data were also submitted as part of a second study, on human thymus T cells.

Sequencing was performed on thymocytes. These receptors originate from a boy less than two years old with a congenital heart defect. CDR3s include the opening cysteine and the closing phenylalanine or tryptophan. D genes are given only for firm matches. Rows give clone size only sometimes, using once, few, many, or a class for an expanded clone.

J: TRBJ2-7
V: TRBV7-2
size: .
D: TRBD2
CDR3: CASSLAGGRLYEQYF
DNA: TGTGCCAGCAGCTTAGCCGGCGGGAGACTTTACGAGCAGTACTTC

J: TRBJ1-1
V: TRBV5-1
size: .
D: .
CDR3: CASTLGGAQGRAFF
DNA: TGCGCCAGCACCCTGGGAGGGGCCCAGGGGCGAGCTTTCTTT

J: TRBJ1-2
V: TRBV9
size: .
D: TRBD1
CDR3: CASSGTGNYGYTF
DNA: TGTGCCAGCAGCGGGACAGGGAACTATGGCTACACCTTC

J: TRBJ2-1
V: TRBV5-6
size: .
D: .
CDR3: CASSLWSGNEQFF
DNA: TGTGCCAGCAGCTTGTGGAGCGGAAATGAGCAGTTCTTC

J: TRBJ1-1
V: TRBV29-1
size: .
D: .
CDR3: CSVEDDPRGTEAFF
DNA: TGCAGCGTTGAAGATGATCCCCGAGGCACTGAAGCTTTCTTT

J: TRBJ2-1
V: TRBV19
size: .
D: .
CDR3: CASSGPLRTVPSSYNEQFF
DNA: TGTGCCAGTAGTGGGCCTCTCCGGACAGTTCCGAGCTCCTACAATGAGCAGTTCTTC

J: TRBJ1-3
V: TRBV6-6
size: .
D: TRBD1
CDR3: CASSTPNRGKGNTIYF
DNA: TGTGCCAGCAGTACCCCTAACAGGGGGAAAGGAAACACCATATATTTT

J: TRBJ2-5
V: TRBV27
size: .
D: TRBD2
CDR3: CASSLIGGRVAGVVGETQYF
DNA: TGTGCCAGCAGTTTAATTGGGGGTAGAGTAGCGGGAGTAGTAGGGGAGACCCAGTACTTC

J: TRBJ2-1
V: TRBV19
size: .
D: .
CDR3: CASSIGKWDEQFF
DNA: TGTGCCAGTAGTATCGGGAAGTGGGATGAGCAGTTCTTC

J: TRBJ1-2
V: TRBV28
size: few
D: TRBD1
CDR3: CASTLQGARKANYGYTF
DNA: TGTGCCAGCACCCTACAGGGGGCGCGTAAAGCTAACTATGGCTACACCTTC

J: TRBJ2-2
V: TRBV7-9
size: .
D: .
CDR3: CASSPTLQSSGELFF
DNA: TGTGCCAGCAGCCCAACCTTACAGAGCTCCGGGGAGCTGTTTTTT

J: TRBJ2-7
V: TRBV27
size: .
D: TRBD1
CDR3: CASSPGQGAYEQYF
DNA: TGTGCCAGCAGTCCGGGACAGGGGGCATACGAGCAGTACTTC

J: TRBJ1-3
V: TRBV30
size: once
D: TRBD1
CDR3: CAWIATGEINTIYF
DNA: TGTGCCTGGATAGCGACAGGGGAGATAAACACCATATATTTT

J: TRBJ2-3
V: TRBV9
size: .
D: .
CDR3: CASSPYTDTQYF
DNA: TGTGCCAGCAGCCCCTACACAGATACGCAGTATTTT

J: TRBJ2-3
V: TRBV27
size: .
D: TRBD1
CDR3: CASSSPIQGTWDTQYF
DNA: TGTGCCAGCAGTTCCCCCATACAGGGGACGTGGGATACGCAGTATTTT

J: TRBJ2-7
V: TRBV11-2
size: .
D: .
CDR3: CASSLDTPATSLRGQYF
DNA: TGTGCCAGCAGCTTAGATACCCCAGCCACGTCCCTACGAGGGCAGTACTTC

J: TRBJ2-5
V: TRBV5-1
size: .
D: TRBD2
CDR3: CVSSTRLAVQETQYF
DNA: TGCGTCAGCAGCACCCGACTAGCGGTCCAAGAGACCCAGTACTTC

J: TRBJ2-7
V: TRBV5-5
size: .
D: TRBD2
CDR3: CASSLWLAGDYEQYF
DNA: TGTGCCAGCAGCTTGTGGCTAGCGGGAGACTACGAGCAGTACTTC

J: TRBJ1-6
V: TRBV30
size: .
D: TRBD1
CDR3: CAWSVGGTGVNNSPLHF
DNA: TGTGCCTGGAGTGTGGGGGGGACAGGCGTTAATAATTCACCCCTCCACTTT

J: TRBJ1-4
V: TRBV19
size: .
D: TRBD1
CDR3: CASELGQGREKLFF
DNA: TGTGCCAGTGAGCTTGGACAGGGAAGGGAAAAACTGTTTTTT

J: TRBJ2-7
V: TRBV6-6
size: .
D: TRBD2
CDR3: CASSLLAGVNYEQYF
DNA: TGTGCCAGCAGTCTCCTAGCGGGAGTGAACTACGAGCAGTACTTC

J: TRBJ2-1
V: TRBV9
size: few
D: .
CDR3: CASSVLRSGEQFF
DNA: TGTGCCAGCAGCGTGTTACGCAGCGGTGAGCAGTTCTTC

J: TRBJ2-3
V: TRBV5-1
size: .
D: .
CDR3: CASSSQGDTQYF
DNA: TGCGCCAGCAGCTCCCAGGGGGATACGCAGTATTTT

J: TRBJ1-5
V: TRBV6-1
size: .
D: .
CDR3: CASSANRAGQPQHF
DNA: TGTGCCAGCAGTGCCAACAGAGCAGGGCAGCCCCAGCATTTT

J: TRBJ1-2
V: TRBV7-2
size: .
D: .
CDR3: CASSRTLNGYTF
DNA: TGTGCCAGCAGCCGGACACTGAACGGCTACACCTTC

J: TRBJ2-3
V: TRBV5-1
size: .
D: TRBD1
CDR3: CASSLGDRDTDTQYF
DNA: TGCGCCAGCAGCTTGGGGGACAGGGACACAGATACGCAGTATTTT